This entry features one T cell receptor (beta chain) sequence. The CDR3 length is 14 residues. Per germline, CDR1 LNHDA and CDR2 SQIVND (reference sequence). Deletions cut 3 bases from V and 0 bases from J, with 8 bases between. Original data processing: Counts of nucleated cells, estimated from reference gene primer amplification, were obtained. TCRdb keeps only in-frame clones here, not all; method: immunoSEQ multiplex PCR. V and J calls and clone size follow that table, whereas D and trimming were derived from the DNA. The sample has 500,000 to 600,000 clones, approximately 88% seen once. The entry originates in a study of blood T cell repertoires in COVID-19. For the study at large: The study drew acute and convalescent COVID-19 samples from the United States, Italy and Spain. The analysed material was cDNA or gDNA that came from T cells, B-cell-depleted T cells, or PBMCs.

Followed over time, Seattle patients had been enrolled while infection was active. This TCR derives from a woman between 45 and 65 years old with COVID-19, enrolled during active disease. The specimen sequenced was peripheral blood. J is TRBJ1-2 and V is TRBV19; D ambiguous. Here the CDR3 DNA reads TGTGCCAGTAGTATCCAACAGTCTAACTATGGCTACACCTTC. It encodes CASSIQQSNYGYTF.